The rows below give T cell receptor beta chains drawn from one sample of a study of T cells in Graves' hyperthyroidism and ophthalmopathy. TCRdb re-derived calls from the multiplex PCR reads in MiXCR, one entry per CDR3 protein. Among hundreds of thousands of distinct CDR3 sequences, roughly 14% were seen once, and the ten largest hold roughly 7.7%. The sequencing input was blood. The receptors shown here come from a woman between 18 and 29 years old with Graves' hyperthyroidism. The CDR3 runs from the conserved cysteine through the conserved F or W. D genes are given only for firm matches.

j_call v_call d_call cdr3_aa
TRBJ2-7 TRBV20-1 TRBD2 CSARVGLAGVGEQYF
TRBJ2-5 TRBV29-1 TRBD2 CSVRTGTSGGETQYF
TRBJ2-4 TRBV10-3 TRBD2 CAISESTGGRAIQYF
TRBJ1-2 TRBV28 NA CASRQSYGYTF
TRBJ2-1 TRBV3-1 TRBD1 CASSQGRDSSYNEQFF
TRBJ2-7 TRBV10-3 NA CAISPGPVSYEQYF
TRBJ2-1 TRBV4-1 NA CASSQGFTLTEQFF
TRBJ1-5 TRBV20-1 NA CSASEGSPNQPQHF
TRBJ1-1 TRBV5-1 NA CASSPGVGTEAFF
TRBJ2-7 TRBV20-1 TRBD2 CSASLAGDREQYF
TRBJ1-1 TRBV7-3 NA CASSLWVDTEAFF
TRBJ1-6 TRBV5-8 NA CASTEGGGMTYNSPLHF
TRBJ2-2 TRBV6-1 TRBD2 CASSLPAAGGTGELFF
TRBJ2-7 TRBV5-4 TRBD2 CASSLPTGLAGYYEQYF
TRBJ2-7 TRBV6-1 TRBD1 CASSRQGHYEQYF
TRBJ2-1 TRBV6-1 TRBD2 CASSSLGGGVREQFF
TRBJ2-2 TRBV2 NA CASSEPSGLNTGELFF
TRBJ2-1 TRBV11-2 TRBD2 CASSLRGNNEQFF
TRBJ2-6 TRBV7-3 NA CASAGFSGANVPTF
TRBJ1-1 TRBV3-1 NA CASSQPYGGRTEAFF
TRBJ2-7 TRBV4-1 NA CASSQDSRGAPYSYEQYF
TRBJ2-5 TRBV29-1 NA CSAHGSFQETQYF
TRBJ2-3 TRBV5-1 NA CASSLRTDTDTQYF
TRBJ2-2 TRBV5-7 NA CASSLRGHPNTGELFF
TRBJ1-6 TRBV20-1 TRBD1 CSARGRGLSYNSPLHF
TRBJ1-2 TRBV2 NA CASSDGGGYTF
TRBJ2-7 TRBV9 NA CASSVGASMPYEQYF
TRBJ2-7 TRBV25-1 NA CASRGGTVSEQYF
TRBJ2-1 TRBV11-2 NA CASSSRGGPYNEQFF
TRBJ1-5 TRBV7-9 NA CASSQQDSSLHF
TRBJ2-5 TRBV5-5 NA CASSLEGSEETQYF
TRBJ1-2 TRBV18 NA CASSRADTQTYGYTF
TRBJ2-7 TRBV12-3/TRBV12-4 NA CASSRREATYEQYF
TRBJ1-2 TRBV12-3/TRBV12-4 NA CASRDSYGYTF
TRBJ2-3 TRBV12-3/TRBV12-4 TRBD2 CASSSPRSGGADTQYF
TRBJ1-1 TRBV7-3 NA CASSFLRDTEVFF
TRBJ2-5 TRBV20-1 NA CSARSPPTQYF
TRBJ1-5 TRBV7-2 NA CASSLAAVYSNQPQHF
TRBJ2-7 TRBV15 TRBD1 CATSGSPGQGAGYEQYF